Below are 17 T cell receptor beta chains sequenced from a single sample in a study of blood T cell repertoires in COVID-19. TCRdb's copy holds only in-frame clones and misses some; the assay was immunoSEQ multiplex PCR. The repertoire holds about 220,000 clones, with around 86% as singletons. Specimen: peripheral blood. Receptors originate from a human donor in a cohort sampled during active COVID-19.

V and J are TRBV18 and TRBJ2-7; the D gene is possibly TRBD2 (6 bases). The CDR3 contains 16 residues. Trimming took off 0 bases at V and 7 bases at J, with 19 bases between the two ends. Germline V lookup: CDR1 KGHSH, CDR2 LQKENI. The CDR3 sequence is CASSPPIPGVKSEQYF. CDR3 coding DNA: TGTGCCAGCTCACCACCTATACCGGGAGTGAAATCGGAGCAGTACTTC.

The chain recombines TRBV5-5 with TRBJ1-2; D remains unclear. CDR3 length equals 14 residues. The germline V and J ends were trimmed by 5 bases and 3 bases, with 14 bases remaining between them. The germline gives CDR1 SGHKS, CDR2 YYEKEE (reference sequence). The chain's CDR3 is CASSIAAYDYGYTF. As DNA, the CDR3 is TGTGCCAGCAGTATCGCGGCTTATGACTATGGCTACACCTTC.

The chain uses TRBV6-4 and TRBJ2-3, with 8 positions matching TRBD1. Germline V gene lookup returns CDR1 MRHNA and CDR2 SNTAGT. The CDR3 consists of 15 residues. V lost 6 bases to trimming and J lost 0 bases; unmatched junction nucleotides: 5. CDR3 sequence reads: CASSSRQGSTDTQYF. DNA of the CDR3: TGTGCCAGCAGCTCCCGACAGGGGAGCACAGATACGCAGTATTTT.

The chain uses TRBV5-1 and TRBJ2-3, with D perhaps matching TRBD1 (6 bases). The CDR3 sequence is 15 residues long. Looked up from germline, CDR1 is SGHRS and CDR2 is YFSETQ. Between the trimmed V and J ends, which lost 3 bases and 1 base, there was a span of 12 bases. The CDR3 protein is CASSWTERRTDTQYF. The DNA of the CDR3 is TGCGCCAGCAGCTGGACAGAGAGACGCACAGATACGCAGTATTTT.

This chain links TRBV6-2 or TRBV6-3 with TRBJ2-3, with 9 bases lining up with TRBD1. Unmatched junction bases numbered 5, after V lost 4 bases and J lost 6 bases. This CDR3 has 14 amino acids. In germline, CDR1 is MNHEY, CDR2 SVGEGT. CDR3 sequence (DNA): TGTGCCAGCAGTTTTGTAGGGACAGGGGATACGCAGTATTTT. Residues: CASSFVGTGDTQYF.

The V call is TRBV18, the J call TRBJ1-2; 8 bases match TRBD1. The CDR3 contains 14 residues. The V segment lost 2 bases and the J segment 6 bases; nucleotides outside the gene matches: 5. CDR1 and CDR2 from the germline V gene are KGHSH and LQKENI. The CDR3 protein is CASSPRTGYHGYTF. The CDR3 region has the DNA TGTGCCAGCTCACCAAGGACAGGGTACCATGGCTACACCTTC.

The gene calls are TRBV25-1 and TRBJ2-7; D uncertain. The CDR3 extends over 13 amino acids. Trimming left V 5 bases short and J 0 bases short, with 8 bases between. Germline CDR1 and CDR2: MGHDK and SYGVNS. The CDR3, as DNA: TGTGCCAGCAGTCATCAGGTCTCCTACGAGCAGTACTTC. Translating it yields CASSHQVSYEQYF.

In this sample, this clone turned up a few times. The chain uses TRBV2 and TRBJ2-3; 8 nucleotides match TRBD2. V was clipped by 10 bases and J by 5 bases; unmatched bases: 14. The germline V gene has CDR1 SNHLY and CDR2 FYNNEI. The CDR3 covers 15 residues. The CDR3 protein is CATRRWREVGDTQYF. The CDR3 nucleotides read TGTGCCACCCGTAGGTGGCGGGAGGTGGGAGATACGCAGTATTTT. Drawing the rest from reference TRBV2 and TRBJ2-3, the complete variable domain is EPEVTQTPSHQVTQMGQEVILRCVPISNHLYFYWYRQILGQKVEFLVSFYNNEISEKSEIFDDQFSVERPDGSNFTLKIRSTKLEDSAMYFCATRRWREVGDTQYFGPGTRLTVL.

The rearrangement joins TRBV27 to TRBJ2-2; possible D gene TRBD1, 8 bases. Germline-derived CDR1 and CDR2 are MNHEY and SMNVEV (reference sequence). Trimming took off 9 bases at V and 3 bases at J, with 20 bases between the two ends. This CDR3 contains 16 residues. Here the CDR3 DNA reads TGTGCCAGTGCGGACAGGGACTATGTGGACACCGGGGAGCTGTTTTTT. The encoded protein is CASADRDYVDTGELFF.

The gene calls are TRBV7-3 and TRBJ2-5, with D tentatively TRBD2 (5 bases). Germline CDR1 and CDR2: SGHTA and FQGTGA. The CDR3 loop spans 15 amino acids. Trimming pared 5 bases from V and 1 base from J, leaving 14 bases between. The CDR3 reads CASSPGWRVQETQYF. CDR3 nucleotides: TGTGCCAGCAGCCCCGGATGGCGGGTCCAAGAGACCCAGTACTTC.

This chain connects TRBV4-1 to TRBJ1-2; no clear D. Germline-derived CDR1 and CDR2 are MGHRA and YSYEKL. The CDR3 has 14 residues. Trimming cost V 0 bases and J 1 base, with 6 bases left between them. The CDR3 DNA sequence: TGCGCCAGCAGCCAAGAATCGTATAACTATGGCTACACCTTC. Translation: CASSQESYNYGYTF.

In its sample, this clone ranks as medium-sized (0.01 to 0.1%). The chain links TRBV27 to TRBJ2-3, with TRBD2 matching 8 bases. CDR3 length: 14 amino acids. V trimming: 6 bases; J trimming: 5 bases; junction bases outside the gene matches: 7. CDR1 is MNHEY and CDR2 is SMNVEV in the germline V gene (reference sequence). This CDR3 reads CASSPREGRDTQYF. The CDR3 DNA is TGTGCCAGCAGCCCTCGGGAGGGAAGAGATACGCAGTATTTT.

There are a few counts of this clone. CDR3 sequence (DNA): TGTGCAAGTCGCTCCCCGGGACTAGCGGAAAGCTACAATGAGCAGTTCTTC. Translating it yields CASRSPGLAESYNEQFF. The chain is built from TRBV12-2 and TRBJ2-1; no DNA check was done on the table's D call, TRBD2. TRBV12-2 is shown as a pseudogene. The CDR3 is made up of 17 amino acids.

V and J are TRBV24-1 and TRBJ1-5, with 10 bases fitting TRBD1. After removal of 7 bases from V and 2 bases from J, the junction contained 1 base not matched to a gene. The CDR3 runs to 14 residues. From germline, CDR1 is KGHDR and CDR2 SFDVKD. DNA of the CDR3: TGTGCCACCAGCGGGACAGGGGGCAATCAGCCCCAGCATTTT. Amino acid sequence: CATSGTGGNQPQHF.

The V and J genes are TRBV27 and TRBJ2-7; 9 bases are shared with TRBD2. This CDR3 has 16 residues. Germline V gene sequence: CDR1 MNHEY, CDR2 SMNVEV (reference sequence). V was pared by 6 bases and J by 3 bases, with 12 bases of the junction left unmatched. Written as DNA, the CDR3 is TGTGCCAGCAGCCCCCGACTAGCGGACCCGCTCTACGAGCAGTACTTC. It yields the protein CASSPRLADPLYEQYF.

The chain links TRBV3-1 (or the pseudogene TRBV3-2) to TRBJ2-1; D perhaps matches TRBD2 (6 bases). Trimming stripped 6 bases from V and 9 bases from J, with 15 bases between. The length of the CDR3 is 13 residues. Germline loops: CDR1 LGHDT, CDR2 YNNKEL (reference sequence). CDR3 amino acids: CASRRDRGSEQFF. DNA for the CDR3: TGTGCCAGCAGGCGGGATCGGGGCAGTGAGCAGTTCTTC.

J is TRBJ1-4 and V is TRBV4-2, with 11 nucleotides matching TRBD1. The V segment lost 3 bases and the J segment 6 bases; nucleotides outside the gene matches: 9. The CDR3 has 17 amino acids. The germline V gene encodes CDR1 LGHNA and CDR2 YNFKEQ. The CDR3 sequence is CASSQLQRTGGHEKLFF. In DNA, the CDR3 is TGTGCCAGCAGCCAGCTTCAACGGACAGGGGGCCATGAAAAACTGTTTTTT.